This paragraph covers one T cell receptor beta chain sequence. What it binds is not known. This CDR3 spans 16 amino acids. Germline V CDR1 and CDR2: MNHEY, SVGAGI. V shed 0 bases and J 5 bases; nucleotides not matched to a gene: 8. Noted time point: peripheral blood 6 weeks after treatment start. A total of 1 to 8 samples per patient were collected pretreatment and on-treatment. The data are from a study of PD-L1 blockade in urothelial cancer. Across the study: Male sex and bladder-origin urothelial cancer characterized about 85% of the 29 patients. Study findings and constraints: Blood clones associated with the tumor expanded more at 3 weeks in durable-benefit patients.

Clones were read by immunoSEQ multiplex PCR, and TCRdb kept only the in-frame ones, dropping some. This sample yields around 46,000 clones, of which roughly 78% are seen a single time; less than 15% belongs to the top ten. The receptor's source is a man between 60 and 75 years old with urothelial cancer. This specimen was PBMCs, taken around atezolizumab (anti-PD-L1) treatment. The V and J genes are TRBV6-5 and TRBJ2-7; TRBD1 matches at 9 bases. The CDR3 bases are TGTGCCAGCAGTTACTCGATCGGACAGGGGAGAAACGAGCAGTACTTC. Protein sequence: CASSYSIGQGRNEQYF.